The next 13 T cell receptor beta chains were all read from a single sample in a study of blood T cell repertoires in COVID-19. TCRdb's table, derived via immunoSEQ multiplex PCR, lists solely in-frame clones and lacks some. The profile covers some 150,000 clones, with around nine tenths appearing a single time and 3.7% taken by the ten largest. The source material was peripheral blood. These receptor sequences come from a man between 18 and 35 years old with active or convalescent COVID-19.

J is TRBJ2-1 and V is TRBV6-6; D call uncertain. Per germline, CDR1 MNHNY and CDR2 SVGAGI (reference sequence). The ends were cut back, 3 bases at V and 0 bases at J, with 6 bases in the middle. The CDR3 has 14 residues. In DNA form, the CDR3 reads TGTGCCAGCAGTTATGATAGCTCCTACAATGAGCAGTTCTTC. Its translation: CASSYDSSYNEQFF.

This clone appeared a single time. The V gene is TRBV9, the J gene TRBJ1-5; 8 nucleotides align to TRBD1. This CDR3 is 16 amino acids long. Germline CDR1 reads SGDLS; CDR2 reads YYNGEE. V lost 0 bases to trimming and J lost 4 bases; unmatched junction nucleotides: 6. The CDR3 loop reads CASSVGGQGANQPQHF. In DNA, the CDR3 is TGTGCCAGCAGCGTAGGTGGGCAGGGGGCGAATCAGCCCCAGCATTTT.

This chain uses TRBV19 with TRBJ1-5; D perhaps matches TRBD1 (6 bases). The V gene lost 1 base and the J gene lost 6 bases, with 13 bases spanning the gap. Germline lookup yields CDR1 LNHDA and CDR2 SQIVND (reference sequence). The CDR3 runs to 15 residues. Written as DNA, the CDR3 is TGTGCCAGTAGTATAGCACAGGGCATCCCTCAGCCCCAGCATTTT. It specifies CASSIAQGIPQPQHF.

The chain uses TRBV5-1 and TRBJ1-2; D is unresolved. With 1 base removed from V and 5 bases from J, the gap between germline ends came to 9 bases. The CDR3 sequence is 13 residues long. Germline assignment: CDR1 SGHRS and CDR2 YFSETQ. Here the CDR3 reads CASSLYTSYGYTF. The CDR3 nucleotides read TGCGCCAGCAGCTTGTACACATCATATGGCTACACCTTC.

The V gene is TRBV18, the J gene TRBJ1-3; D perhaps matches TRBD1 (5 bases). The CDR3 has 13 residues. Germline V gene sequence: CDR1 KGHSH, CDR2 LQKENI. The V end was cut by 3 bases, the J end by 8 bases, with 11 bases between. The CDR3 sequence: CASSPGRADTIYF. The DNA for the CDR3 is TGTGCCAGCTCACCGGGCAGGGCAGACACCATATATTTT.

The chain recombines TRBV6-5 with TRBJ1-6; 7 nucleotides line up with TRBD1. V gave up 9 bases and J gave up 7 bases; unmatched junction bases: 3. The germline V gene encodes CDR1 MNHEY and CDR2 SVGAGI. The length of the CDR3 is 12 residues. The CDR3 DNA reads TGTGCCAGTCAGACAGGGAATTCACCCCTCCACTTT. Translated, it gives CASQTGNSPLHF.

The chain's CDR3 is CASSPGERGNQPQHF. DNA of the CDR3: TGTGCCAGCTCACCTGGGGAGAGGGGCAATCAGCCCCAGCATTTT. V gene TRBV18 combines with J gene TRBJ1-5; no clear D gene. V was clipped by 3 bases and J by 2 bases, with 11 bases between them. This CDR3 spans 15 amino acids. Germline CDR1 and CDR2: KGHSH and LQKENI.

The rearrangement joins TRBV9 to TRBJ1-2; unclear D gene. The V gene's germline CDR1 is SGDLS and CDR2 YYNGEE. The V gene lost 4 bases and the J gene lost 3 bases, with 10 bases spanning the gap. There are 13 residues in the CDR3. The CDR3 loop reads CASSPVEYYGYTF. In DNA, the CDR3 is TGTGCCAGCAGCCCCGTAGAGTACTATGGCTACACCTTC.

J is TRBJ1-5 and V is TRBV4-1; TRBD1 matches at 7 bases. The V segment lost 1 base and the J segment 4 bases; nucleotides outside the gene matches: 4. The CDR3 is 15 amino acids. Germline V gene sequence: CDR1 MGHRA, CDR2 YSYEKL. CDR3 DNA: TGCGCCAGCAGCCAAGGGGACAGCCCGAATCAGCCCCAGCATTTT. Translated, it gives CASSQGDSPNQPQHF.

The chain carries TRBV28 and TRBJ2-5; TRBD2 agrees at 8 bases. Germline assignment: CDR1 MDHEN and CDR2 SYDVKM. The CDR3 spans 18 residues. The trim removed 3 bases at V and 5 bases at J, leaving 17 bases unmatched. The CDR3 nucleotides are TGTGCCAGCAGTTTGGGGTCCGCGGGAGCGGGGGTAGGGGAGACCCAGTACTTC. Translating gives CASSLGSAGAGVGETQYF. Supplemented by reference TRBV28 and TRBJ2-5, the full variable domain reads DVKVTQSSRYLVKRTGEKVFLECVQDMDHENMFWYRQDPGLGLRLIYFSYDVKMKEKGDIPEGYSVSREKKERFSLILESASTNQTSMYLCASSLGSAGAGVGETQYFGPGTRLLVL.

The J gene is TRBJ1-5, the V gene TRBV25-1; 7 bases align to TRBD1. CDR1 and CDR2 (germline): MGHDK, SYGVNS. This CDR3 is 16 amino acids long. With V trimmed by 3 bases and J by 3 bases, 8 bases remained unmatched. The CDR3 nucleotides are TGTGCCAGCAGTGAGGATTGGACAGGCCACAATCAGCCCCAGCATTTT. Protein sequence: CASSEDWTGHNQPQHF.

CDR3 amino acids: CAWSLLTVDYGYTF. The DNA of the CDR3 is TGTGCCTGGAGTCTCCTGACAGTGGACTATGGCTACACCTTC. The chain is built from TRBV30 and TRBJ1-2; tentative D call: TRBD1 (5 bases). The V gene lost 2 bases and the J gene lost 3 bases, with 13 bases spanning the gap. CDR1 GTSNPN and CDR2 SVGIG come from the germline V gene (reference sequence). The CDR3 runs 14 residues.

DNA of the CDR3: TGTGCCAGCAGCTTTACAGAATACACTGAAGCTTTCTTT. Translated: CASSFTEYTEAFF. J is TRBJ1-1 and V is TRBV2; D is unclear. This CDR3 comprises 13 residues. Trimming removed 6 bases from V and 3 bases from J, with 11 bases in between. Germline V gives CDR1 SNHLY, CDR2 FYNNEI.